The 10 T cell receptor beta chains presented below share a single source sample, sequenced in a study of cytomegalovirus exposure and HLA in healthy donors. 13 Jbeta primers and 60 Vbeta primers were used for the PCR. Profiling relied on immunoSEQ multiplex PCR, and the TCRdb table lists in-frame clones only, not all of them. The sample has approximately 150,000 clones, approximately 81% seen once. The sequenced sample was PBMCs. All receptors derive from a man aged 50 to 60 in good health and CMV-seropositive.

In this sample, this clone turned up a few times. This chain connects TRBV11-2 to TRBJ2-7; 9 bases fit TRBD1. Germline values: CDR1 SGHAT, CDR2 FQNNGV. Germline trimming cut 2 bases from V and 0 bases from J; bases unmatched to any gene: 11. The CDR3 has 18 amino acids. The CDR3 loop is CASSLIRGGTGSSYEQYF. Here the CDR3 DNA reads TGTGCCAGCAGCTTAATTCGTGGGGGGACAGGGAGCTCCTACGAGCAGTACTTC.

The CDR3 sequence is CASSFRTAYEQYF. CDR3 bases: TGTGCCAGCAGTTTTCGGACAGCCTACGAGCAGTACTTC. The V call is TRBV27, the J call TRBJ2-7, with D possibly matching TRBD1 (6 bases). Germline V gives CDR1 MNHEY, CDR2 SMNVEV (reference sequence). Trimming pared 3 bases from V and 2 bases from J, leaving 8 bases between. The CDR3 runs 13 residues.

This chain links TRBV7-8 with TRBJ1-1, with D maybe TRBD1 (6 bases). The ends were cut back, 1 base at V and 1 base at J, with 10 bases in the middle. CDR1 SGHVS and CDR2 FQNEAQ come from the germline V gene. There are 15 residues in the CDR3. The CDR3 DNA follows: TGTGCCAGCAGCTTAGGGGGGCAGCGGAACACTGAAGCTTTCTTT. This sequence encodes CASSLGGQRNTEAFF.

The chain has TRBV7-6 and TRBJ2-3, with TRBD1 as a possible D gene (6 bases). CDR1 and CDR2 (germline): SGHVS, FNYEAQ. The CDR3 extends over 14 amino acids. Between the trimmed V and J ends, which lost 5 bases and 2 bases, there was a span of 11 bases. Here the CDR3 DNA reads TGTGCCAGCAGCCTCGGACAGCTCACAGATACGCAGTATTTT. Translation gives CASSLGQLTDTQYF.

This chain uses TRBV27 with TRBJ1-4; weak D call: TRBD1 (6 bases). V was cut by 5 bases and J by 8 bases, with 12 bases left in between. The CDR3 covers 13 residues. The germline V gene encodes CDR1 MNHEY and CDR2 SMNVEV (reference sequence). This CDR3 reads CASSGWGREKLFF. The CDR3 nucleotides read TGTGCCAGCAGTGGCTGGGGGCGGGAAAAACTGTTTTTT.

The chain joins TRBV9 to TRBJ2-3; D possibly corresponds to TRBD1 (5 bases). V was trimmed by 1 base and J by 2 bases, leaving 8 bases between them. Germline V CDR1 and CDR2: SGDLS, YYNGEE. The CDR3 contains 14 residues. CDR3 nucleotide sequence: TGTGCCAGCAGCGTAAGGGGCCACACAGATACGCAGTATTTT. This sequence encodes CASSVRGHTDTQYF. The whole variable domain, remainder taken from reference TRBV9 and TRBJ2-3, is DSGVTQTPKHLITATGQRVTLRCSPRSGDLSVYWYQQSLDQGLQFLIQYYNGEERAKGNILERFSAQQFPDLHSELNLSSLELGDSALYFCASSVRGHTDTQYFGPGTRLTVL.

The chain combines TRBV29-1 with TRBJ1-1; 11 nucleotides agree with TRBD1. The V segment lost 7 bases and the J segment 3 bases; nucleotides outside the gene matches: 7. Germline CDR1 and CDR2: SQVTM and ANQGSEA. The length of the CDR3 is 14 residues. In nucleotides, the CDR3 is TGCAGCGCAATACGGGACAGGGGGTACACTGAAGCTTTCTTT. Translated: CSAIRDRGYTEAFF.

This clone was seen only a few times. The V gene is TRBV15, the J gene TRBJ2-7; 7 bases are a match to TRBD1. The CDR3 spans 15 residues. Germline V gene data show CDR1 as LNHNV and CDR2 as YYDKDF (reference sequence). Trimming took 0 bases from V and 0 from J; bases not matched to a gene: 2. The CDR3 loop is CATSRDRTGSYEQYF. The CDR3 DNA is TGTGCCACCAGCAGAGATCGGACAGGCTCCTACGAGCAGTACTTC.

The V and J genes are TRBV29-1 and TRBJ2-5, with 7 bases identical to TRBD2. The CDR3 runs to 12 residues. Germline CDR1 reads SQVTM; CDR2 reads ANQGSEA. After removal of 4 bases from V and 5 bases from J, the junction contained 4 bases not matched to a gene. CDR3 bases: TGCAGCGTTGCCGGGGGGTCGGAGACCCAGTACTTC. As protein: CSVAGGSETQYF.

This chain uses TRBV10-3 with TRBJ1-2; maybe TRBD1 (5 bases). The CDR3 sequence is 14 residues long. Germline lookup yields CDR1 ENHRY and CDR2 SYGVKD. V dropped 6 bases and J dropped 7 bases, with 18 bases sitting between them. The CDR3 coding sequence is TGTGCCATCAGCGAACTCGAGTCTAGGGGTGGCTACACCTTC. Its translation is CAISELESRGGYTF.